This T cell receptor (beta chain) was obtained from a study of blood T cell repertoires in COVID-19 (TCRdb year 2020). Some background on the complete study: Recovered participants in ImmuneRACE Cohort 3 were defined as having two consecutive negative NP/OP PCR tests, clearance from a healthcare professional, or resolution of symptoms. The material from the prospective study consisted of cDNA or gDNA derived from T cells, B-cell-depleted T cells, or PBMCs. Samples covering the acute and convalescent phases of COVID-19 were provided by collaborators in the United States, Italy and Spain. Samples came from the ongoing ImmuneRACE study (first 160 participants) plus 1,254 subjects from 6 global collaborators. HLA class I and class II types, where available, came from metadata supplied by the sample provider rather than from assay-based typing. The dataset comprised deeply sampled blood TCRbeta repertoires from subjects exposed to, actively infected with, or recovered from COVID-19. The sample metadata nearly always contained a de-identified subject ID, COVID-19 status, age in years and sex. The repertoires were released in a freely available public database meant as a resource for research on the immune response to SARS-CoV-2.

The study at large found these results: The quantity of clinical and demographic metadata differed by source and by participant and was supplied without curation.

The CDR3 holds 14 amino acids from the cysteine to the phenylalanine. Only the CDR3 DNA stays, 42 bases, in frame from base 1. CDR1 and CDR2 are read off the germline V gene as MNHEY and SVGAGI. V lost 6 bases and J lost 5 bases; the stretch between them is 16 bases long. About this clone itself: What antigen it recognizes has not been identified. No base-level quality is on record; no much larger clone is a single base apart.

Enrolling through a virtual design, the prospective study's participants ranged in age from roughly 18 to 95 years and lived across some 22 United States geographic areas. To assign participants to cohorts, the prospective study relied on clinical history that participants themselves reported in a screening survey and a study questionnaire. In the prospective study, whole blood, serum and a nasopharyngeal or oropharyngeal swab were collected from each participant by mobile phlebotomists. Prospective study participants could optionally give additional blood draws and questionnaires over an approximately two-month period. Before DNA extraction, prospective study blood samples were shipped either frozen or at room temperature. The immunoSEQ Assay, a bias-controlled multiplex PCR, was used to amplify TCRbeta CDR3 regions from genomic DNA. As for the original processing: The number of nucleated cells in each sample was estimated from the amplification of reference gene primers within the assay. To quantify the absolute abundance of each unique TCRbeta CDR3 rearrangement, sequence reads were collapsed and filtered. For each sample, productive Simpson clonality was calculated as the square root of Simpson's diversity index across productive rearrangements. This immuneACCESS table, as held by TCRdb, lists in-frame sequences with V and J called but not all clones. Of the missing ones, under half trace to an unresolved V gene in checked studies; the others have no known cause. That table supplies the V and J calls and clone size; D and trimming were determined from the DNA. For this sample there are more than 200,000 clones; roughly 84% appear just once. Less than 8% of the sample is held by the ten biggest clonotypes.

This receptor was obtained from a man in his thirties or forties in a cohort exposed to, infected with or recovered from COVID-19 (not recorded which). Input material: PBMCs or T cells enriched from blood (not recorded which). The sequence joins TRBV6-5 to TRBJ1-1; the best D guess is TRBD1, with 6 bases matching. CDR3 loop: CASRGPGQVTEAFF. The DNA sequence reads TGTGCCAGCAGGGGACCGGGACAAGTAACTGAAGCTTTCTTT.